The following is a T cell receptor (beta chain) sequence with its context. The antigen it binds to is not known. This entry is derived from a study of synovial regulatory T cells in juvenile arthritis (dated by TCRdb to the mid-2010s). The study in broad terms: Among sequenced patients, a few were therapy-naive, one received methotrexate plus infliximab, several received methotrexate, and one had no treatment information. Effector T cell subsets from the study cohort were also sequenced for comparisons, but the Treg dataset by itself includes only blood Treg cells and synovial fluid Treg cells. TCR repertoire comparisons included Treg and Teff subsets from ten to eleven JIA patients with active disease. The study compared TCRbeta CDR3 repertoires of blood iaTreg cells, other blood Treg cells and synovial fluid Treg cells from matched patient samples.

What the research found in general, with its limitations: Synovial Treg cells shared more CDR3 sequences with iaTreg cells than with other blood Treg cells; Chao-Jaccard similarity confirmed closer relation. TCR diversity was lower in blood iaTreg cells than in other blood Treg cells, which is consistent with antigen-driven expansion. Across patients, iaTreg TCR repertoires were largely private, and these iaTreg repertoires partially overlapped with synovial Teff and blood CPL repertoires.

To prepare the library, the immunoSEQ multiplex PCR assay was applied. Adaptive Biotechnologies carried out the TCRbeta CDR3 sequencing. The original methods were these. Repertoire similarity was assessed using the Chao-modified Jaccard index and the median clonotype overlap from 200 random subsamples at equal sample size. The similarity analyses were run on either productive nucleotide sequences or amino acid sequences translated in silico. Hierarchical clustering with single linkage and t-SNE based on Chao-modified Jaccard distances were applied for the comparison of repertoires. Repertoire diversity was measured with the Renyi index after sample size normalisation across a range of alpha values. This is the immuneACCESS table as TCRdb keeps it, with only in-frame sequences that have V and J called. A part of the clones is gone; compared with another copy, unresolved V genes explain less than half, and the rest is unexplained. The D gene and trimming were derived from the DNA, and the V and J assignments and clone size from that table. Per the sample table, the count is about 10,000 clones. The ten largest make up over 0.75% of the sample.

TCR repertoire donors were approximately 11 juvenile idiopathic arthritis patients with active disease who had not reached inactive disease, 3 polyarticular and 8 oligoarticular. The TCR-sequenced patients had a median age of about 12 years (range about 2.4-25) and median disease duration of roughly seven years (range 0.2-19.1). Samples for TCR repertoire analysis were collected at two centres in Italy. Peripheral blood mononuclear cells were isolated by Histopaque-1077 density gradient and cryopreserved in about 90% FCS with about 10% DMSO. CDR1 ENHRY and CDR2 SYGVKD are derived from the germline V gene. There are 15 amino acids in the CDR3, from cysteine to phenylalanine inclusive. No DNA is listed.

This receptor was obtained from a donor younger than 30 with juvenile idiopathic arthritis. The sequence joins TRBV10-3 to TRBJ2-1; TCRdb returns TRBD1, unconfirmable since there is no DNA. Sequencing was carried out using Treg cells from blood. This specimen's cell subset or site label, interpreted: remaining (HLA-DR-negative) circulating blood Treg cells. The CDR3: CAIRSGTGGHNEQFF.